This is a list of T cell receptor beta chains from one sample in a study of post-analysis software for immune sequencing data. TCRdb called the PCR reads again in MiXCR, with one record for every CDR3 protein. The sample lists hundreds of thousands of distinct CDR3 sequences; roughly 30% were seen once. The specimen was blood. The source is a girl aged 10 to 17 with multiple sclerosis. Each CDR3 is given with its conserved first and last residue. Fields, in order: J gene, V gene, D gene, clone size, CDR3 protein, CDR3 DNA. D genes are given only for firm matches. Not every row has a clone size; where given, it reads once, few, many or a size class.

j_gene: TRBJ1-4
v_gene: TRBV28
d_gene: -
abundance: -
CDR3aa: CASSWTGGAAEKLFF
CDR3nt: TGTGCCAGCAGTTGGACCGGGGGGGCGGCTGAAAAACTGTTTTTT

j_gene: TRBJ2-3
v_gene: TRBV5-5
d_gene: -
abundance: -
CDR3aa: CASSLDVYTDTQYF
CDR3nt: TGTGCCAGCAGCTTGGATGTATACACAGATACGCAGTATTTT

j_gene: TRBJ2-4
v_gene: TRBV5-4
d_gene: -
abundance: few
CDR3aa: CASSLPGDPNIQYF
CDR3nt: TGTGCCAGCAGCTTGCCGGGGGACCCTAACATTCAGTACTTC

j_gene: TRBJ2-5
v_gene: TRBV7-2
d_gene: -
abundance: -
CDR3aa: CASSPMRLPQETQYF
CDR3nt: TGTGCCAGCAGCCCAATGAGGCTACCGCAAGAGACCCAGTACTTC

j_gene: TRBJ2-3
v_gene: TRBV28
d_gene: TRBD1
abundance: few
CDR3aa: CASSSWDRGRDTQYF
CDR3nt: TGTGCCAGCAGTTCATGGGACAGGGGGCGAGATACGCAGTATTTT

j_gene: TRBJ2-7
v_gene: TRBV19
d_gene: -
abundance: -
CDR3aa: CASSAPGQDVAQYF
CDR3nt: TGTGCCAGTAGTGCACCGGGACAAGACGTCGCCCAGTACTTC

j_gene: TRBJ2-1
v_gene: TRBV11-2
d_gene: -
abundance: once
CDR3aa: CASSLYYGRGERFF
CDR3nt: TGTGCCAGCAGCCTTTATTACGGGAGAGGTGAGCGGTTCTTC

j_gene: TRBJ2-3
v_gene: TRBV7-9
d_gene: -
abundance: -
CDR3aa: CASSFSSMADTQYF
CDR3nt: TGCGCCAGCAGCTTTTCTAGCATGGCGGATACGCAGTATTTT

j_gene: TRBJ2-5
v_gene: TRBV28
d_gene: -
abundance: -
CDR3aa: CASTPLPGRAGPQETQYF
CDR3nt: TGTGCCAGCACCCCTCTCCCGGGACGAGCGGGCCCTCAAGAGACCCAGTACTTC

j_gene: TRBJ2-3
v_gene: TRBV4-1
d_gene: TRBD2
abundance: -
CDR3aa: CASGLAGDPLPSDTQYF
CDR3nt: TGCGCCAGCGGACTAGCGGGAGATCCACTTCCCTCAGATACGCAGTATTTT

j_gene: TRBJ1-2
v_gene: TRBV3-1
d_gene: -
abundance: -
CDR3aa: CASSHTGGGKYGYTF
CDR3nt: TGTGCCAGCAGCCATACCGGGGGAGGGAAGTATGGCTACACCTTC

j_gene: TRBJ2-1
v_gene: TRBV6-5
d_gene: -
abundance: many
CDR3aa: CASSIRSLGIYNEQFF
CDR3nt: TGTGCCAGCAGTATCCGTAGTTTAGGAATATACAATGAGCAGTTCTTC

j_gene: TRBJ2-1
v_gene: TRBV24-1
d_gene: -
abundance: -
CDR3aa: CATASIEQFF
CDR3nt: TGTGCCACCGCTTCAATTGAGCAGTTCTTC

j_gene: TRBJ2-3
v_gene: TRBV4-3
d_gene: TRBD2
abundance: -
CDR3aa: CASSHGLAETSTDTQYF
CDR3nt: TGCGCCAGCAGCCACGGACTAGCGGAGACTAGCACAGATACGCAGTATTTT

j_gene: TRBJ2-3
v_gene: TRBV20-1
d_gene: -
abundance: -
CDR3aa: CSADDSDDTQYF
CDR3nt: TGCAGTGCCGACGATAGCGACGATACGCAGTATTTT

j_gene: TRBJ1-4
v_gene: TRBV27
d_gene: TRBD1
abundance: -
CDR3aa: CASSPRAGQGWEKLFF
CDR3nt: TGTGCCAGCAGTCCCCGGGCGGGACAGGGGTGGGAAAAACTGTTTTTT

j_gene: TRBJ2-3
v_gene: TRBV29-1
d_gene: -
abundance: many
CDR3aa: CSVAVGASRTDTQYF
CDR3nt: TGCAGCGTCGCCGTTGGGGCTAGCCGCACAGATACGCAGTATTTT

j_gene: TRBJ1-2
v_gene: TRBV15
d_gene: -
abundance: -
CDR3aa: CATSRDGQGYGYTF
CDR3nt: TGTGCCACCAGCAGAGATGGCCAGGGCTATGGCTACACCTTC

j_gene: TRBJ1-1
v_gene: TRBV20-1
d_gene: -
abundance: -
CDR3aa: CSAPIQGPVVGTEAFF
CDR3nt: TGCAGTGCCCCAATCCAGGGGCCCGTGGTTGGGACTGAAGCTTTCTTT

j_gene: TRBJ2-7
v_gene: TRBV6-5
d_gene: TRBD2
abundance: many
CDR3aa: CASSYSSGIYEQYF
CDR3nt: TGTGCCAGCAGTTACTCTAGCGGGATCTACGAGCAGTACTTC

j_gene: TRBJ2-5
v_gene: TRBV10-3
d_gene: TRBD2
abundance: few
CDR3aa: CAIRDSGGYQETQYF
CDR3nt: TGTGCCATCAGGGATAGCGGGGGGTACCAAGAGACCCAGTACTTC

j_gene: TRBJ2-4
v_gene: TRBV6-5
d_gene: TRBD2
abundance: few
CDR3aa: CASKSGGWVQYF
CDR3nt: TGTGCCAGCAAGAGCGGGGGGTGGGTTCAGTACTTC

j_gene: TRBJ1-2
v_gene: TRBV6-2/TRBV6-3
d_gene: -
abundance: -
CDR3aa: CASSYKGLGYTF
CDR3nt: TGTGCCAGCAGTTACAAGGGACTTGGCTACACCTTC

j_gene: TRBJ2-1
v_gene: TRBV24-1
d_gene: TRBD1
abundance: few
CDR3aa: CATSAGTAAYNEQFF
CDR3nt: TGTGCCACCAGTGCCGGGACAGCAGCCTACAATGAGCAGTTCTTC

j_gene: TRBJ1-5
v_gene: TRBV5-8
d_gene: -
abundance: -
CDR3aa: CASSLGGPTAQHF
CDR3nt: TGTGCCAGCAGCTTGGGGGGGCCGACAGCCCAGCATTTT

j_gene: TRBJ2-1
v_gene: TRBV4-1
d_gene: -
abundance: -
CDR3aa: CASSQVTGRTRNEQFF
CDR3nt: TGCGCCAGCAGCCAAGTCACGGGGAGGACTCGCAATGAGCAGTTCTTC

j_gene: TRBJ2-7
v_gene: TRBV5-8
d_gene: -
abundance: many
CDR3aa: CASSLVFYEQYF
CDR3nt: TGTGCCAGCAGCTTGGTCTTCTACGAGCAGTACTTC

j_gene: TRBJ2-7
v_gene: TRBV21-1
d_gene: -
abundance: -
CDR3aa: CASSNYWGGQGANELYF
CDR3nt: TGTGCCAGCAGCAACTACTGGGGAGGTCAGGGGGCGAACGAGCTGTACTTC

j_gene: TRBJ2-7
v_gene: TRBV5-1
d_gene: -
abundance: few
CDR3aa: CASSFIGTNYEQYF
CDR3nt: TGCGCCAGCAGCTTTATCGGGACAAACTACGAGCAGTACTTC

j_gene: TRBJ2-5
v_gene: TRBV7-2
d_gene: TRBD2
abundance: -
CDR3aa: CASSLVGTSGRTLRETQYF
CDR3nt: TGTGCCAGCAGCTTAGTTGGGACTAGCGGGAGGACTTTGAGAGAGACCCAGTACTTC

j_gene: TRBJ1-1
v_gene: TRBV7-9
d_gene: -
abundance: -
CDR3aa: CASSPAGGGRNTEAFF
CDR3nt: TGTGCCAGCAGCCCCGCGGGTGGGGGGCGGAACACTGAAGCTTTCTTT

j_gene: TRBJ1-5
v_gene: TRBV10-3
d_gene: TRBD1
abundance: -
CDR3aa: CAISKDRDGNQPQHF
CDR3nt: TGTGCCATCAGCAAGGACAGGGATGGCAATCAGCCCCAGCATTTT

j_gene: TRBJ1-6
v_gene: TRBV2
d_gene: -
abundance: -
CDR3aa: CASSVGGSNSPLHF
CDR3nt: TGTGCCAGCAGCGTAGGGGGAAGTAATTCACCCCTCCACTTT

j_gene: TRBJ2-3
v_gene: TRBV7-2
d_gene: -
abundance: few
CDR3aa: CASRSGQSPRTDTQYF
CDR3nt: TGTGCCAGCAGATCCGGACAGTCACCAAGAACAGATACGCAGTATTTT

j_gene: TRBJ1-2
v_gene: TRBV18
d_gene: -
abundance: few
CDR3aa: CASSPDLAWAHGYTF
CDR3nt: TGTGCCAGCTCACCAGATTTGGCCTGGGCTCATGGCTACACCTTC

j_gene: TRBJ1-2
v_gene: TRBV20-1
d_gene: -
abundance: few
CDR3aa: CSARDRSGYTF
CDR3nt: TGCAGTGCTAGAGATCGGTCGGGCTACACCTTC

j_gene: TRBJ2-1
v_gene: TRBV3-1
d_gene: TRBD1
abundance: few
CDR3aa: CASSRRDSNEQFF
CDR3nt: TGTGCCAGCAGCCGAAGGGACAGCAATGAGCAGTTCTTC

j_gene: TRBJ2-3
v_gene: TRBV12-3/TRBV12-4
d_gene: TRBD1
abundance: few
CDR3aa: CASSSGQPAGTQYF
CDR3nt: TGTGCCAGCAGTTCGGGACAGCCCGCCGGTACGCAGTATTTT

j_gene: TRBJ1-1
v_gene: TRBV7-9
d_gene: -
abundance: few
CDR3aa: CASSGIMTGTLAPEAFF
CDR3nt: TGTGCCAGCAGCGGTATCATGACCGGGACACTCGCCCCTGAAGCTTTCTTT

j_gene: TRBJ2-7
v_gene: TRBV7-2
d_gene: -
abundance: many
CDR3aa: CASSPRGYEQYF
CDR3nt: TGTGCCAGCAGCCCCCGGGGCTACGAGCAGTACTTC

j_gene: TRBJ2-1
v_gene: TRBV6-5
d_gene: TRBD1
abundance: -
CDR3aa: CASSYTRPGQDLYNEQFF
CDR3nt: TGTGCCAGCAGTTACACGAGACCGGGACAGGACCTATACAATGAGCAGTTCTTC

j_gene: TRBJ1-1
v_gene: TRBV7-2
d_gene: -
abundance: -
CDR3aa: CASSLEVRTYTEAFF
CDR3nt: TGTGCCAGCAGCCTCGAGGTCCGGACTTACACTGAAGCTTTCTTT

j_gene: TRBJ2-7
v_gene: TRBV6-5
d_gene: -
abundance: few
CDR3aa: CASSYSRSGVGEQYF
CDR3nt: TGTGCCAGCAGTTACTCTCGTTCCGGGGTAGGCGAGCAGTACTTC

j_gene: TRBJ2-3
v_gene: TRBV30
d_gene: TRBD1
abundance: -
CDR3aa: CAWRGSRRQGFTDTQYF
CDR3nt: TGTGCCTGGAGGGGTTCGCGGCGACAGGGTTTTACAGATACGCAGTATTTT

j_gene: TRBJ2-7
v_gene: TRBV29-1
d_gene: TRBD2
abundance: -
CDR3aa: CSVEGGGSGSSYF
CDR3nt: TGCAGCGTTGAGGGGGGGGGATCGGGGTCTTCGTACTTC

j_gene: TRBJ2-3
v_gene: TRBV5-1
d_gene: TRBD2
abundance: -
CDR3aa: CASSLGLAGGPGSDTQYF
CDR3nt: TGCGCCAGCAGCTTGGGACTAGCGGGAGGCCCTGGTTCGGATACGCAGTATTTT

j_gene: TRBJ2-7
v_gene: TRBV20-1
d_gene: TRBD2
abundance: -
CDR3aa: CSVQRTSVTYEQYF
CDR3nt: TGCAGTGTGCAAAGGACTAGCGTAACCTACGAGCAGTACTTC